A selection of T cell receptor beta chains follows, all from one sample in a study of shared clonotypes between healthy human individuals. Data came from immunoSEQ multiplex PCR; TCRdb stores just in-frame clones and leaves some out. The sample lists about a million clones; about three quarters were seen once. Sample: memory CD4+ T cells sorted from blood. The receptor source for this set is a man aged 18 to 30 in good health. Each CDR3 is given with its conserved first and last residue. The D gene is left open where the match is weak. Not every row has a clone size; where given, it reads once, few, many or a size class.

v_gene: TRBV5-4
d_gene: TRBD1
j_gene: TRBJ1-4
len: 14
abundance: NA
CDR3aa: CASSAGQGPEKLFF
CDR3nt: TGTGCCAGCAGCGCGGGACAGGGACCTGAAAAACTGTTTTTT

v_gene: TRBV4-1
d_gene: NA
j_gene: TRBJ1-6
len: 17
abundance: few
CDR3aa: CASSLGGGSTLFSPLHF
CDR3nt: TGCGCCAGCAGCCTGGGCGGGGGAAGTACTCTATTTTCACCCCTCCACTTT

v_gene: TRBV21-1
d_gene: NA
j_gene: TRBJ2-3
len: 18
abundance: NA
CDR3aa: CASSSQCPPYGYTDTQYF
CDR3nt: TGTGCCAGCAGCAGCCAATGCCCCCCGTACGGCTACACAGATACGCAGTATTTT

v_gene: TRBV21-1
d_gene: NA
j_gene: TRBJ1-4
len: 15
abundance: few
CDR3aa: CASSDRRATNEKLFF
CDR3nt: TGTGCCAGCAGTGACAGGAGAGCAACTAATGAAAAACTGTTTTTT

v_gene: TRBV7-9
d_gene: NA
j_gene: TRBJ1-1
len: 17
abundance: NA
CDR3aa: CASSLALKGVVNTEAFF
CDR3nt: TGTGCCAGCAGCTTAGCGCTAAAGGGAGTCGTGAACACTGAAGCTTTCTTT

v_gene: TRBV5-6
d_gene: NA
j_gene: TRBJ2-2
len: 15
abundance: NA
CDR3aa: CASSFFGLGTGELFF
CDR3nt: TGTGCCAGCAGCTTTTTCGGACTTGGGACCGGGGAGCTGTTTTTT

v_gene: TRBV29-1
d_gene: NA
j_gene: TRBJ1-4
len: 14
abundance: NA
CDR3aa: CSVALGMGVEKLFF
CDR3nt: TGCAGCGTTGCTCTCGGGATGGGGGTGGAAAAACTGTTTTTT

v_gene: TRBV18
d_gene: NA
j_gene: TRBJ2-7
len: 12
abundance: NA
CDR3aa: CASSGGLYEQYF
CDR3nt: TGTGCCAGCTCCGGGGGGCTATACGAGCAGTACTTC

v_gene: TRBV27
d_gene: TRBD2
j_gene: TRBJ2-7
len: 14
abundance: NA
CDR3aa: CASSQTSGRSEQYF
CDR3nt: TGTGCCAGCAGTCAGACTAGCGGGAGGAGCGAGCAGTACTTC

v_gene: TRBV5-1
d_gene: TRBD1
j_gene: TRBJ2-2
len: 15
abundance: NA
CDR3aa: CASSHQGANTGELFF
CDR3nt: TGCGCCAGCAGCCATCAGGGGGCGAACACCGGGGAGCTGTTTTTT

v_gene: TRBV7-2
d_gene: TRBD1
j_gene: TRBJ1-4
len: 14
abundance: NA
CDR3aa: CASSSGQINEKLFF
CDR3nt: TGTGCCAGCAGCTCGGGACAGATAAATGAAAAACTGTTTTTT

v_gene: TRBV10-3
d_gene: TRBD2
j_gene: TRBJ2-3
len: 15
abundance: NA
CDR3aa: CAIRTTSGGTDTQYF
CDR3nt: TGTGCCATCAGGACTACTAGCGGGGGCACAGATACGCAGTATTTT